These 7 T cell receptor beta chains came from one sample sequenced in a study of shared clonotypes between healthy human individuals. The protocol was immunoSEQ multiplex PCR, while the TCRdb copy is restricted to in-frame clones and leaves out a portion. The sample has nearly 2 million clones, just under 95% seen once. The naive CD8 fraction comprised CD45RO-negative cells positively selected for CCR7 and excluded terminally differentiated effector memory CD45RA+ cells. Sequenced sample: naive CD8+ T cells sorted from blood. The receptors were gathered from a man aged 18 to 29 in good health.

A single count supports this clone. This chain links TRBV6-1 with TRBJ2-7; D is ambiguous. The V and J ends lost 2 bases and 2 bases respectively, with 13 bases between them. Germline CDR1 MNHNS, CDR2 SASEGT. The CDR3 length is 15 residues. The CDR3 DNA reads TGTGCCAGCAGTGAATTGGATAGTTTCACCTACGAGCAGTACTTC. This translates into CASSELDSFTYEQYF.

This sequence joins TRBV6-1 and TRBJ2-3, with 9 bases lining up with TRBD2. J lost 4 bases, V lost 2 bases, and 7 bases had no gene match. Germline V gene sequence: CDR1 MNHNS, CDR2 SASEGT. This CDR3 has 16 amino acids. The CDR3 DNA sequence: TGTGCCAGCAGTGAACGGACTAGCGTCTTTTCAGATACGCAGTATTTT. Protein product: CASSERTSVFSDTQYF.

In DNA, the CDR3 is TGTGCCAGCAGCGTAGGTGACGGGAATGAAAAACTGTTTTTT. It encodes CASSVGDGNEKLFF. The chain links TRBV9 to TRBJ1-4, with D hard to call. V was cut by 0 bases and J by 5 bases, with 8 bases left in between. Germline lookup yields CDR1 SGDLS and CDR2 YYNGEE. CDR3 length: 14 amino acids.

Regarding this clone: Distinct nucleotide sequences in the sample also encode this CDR3. The J gene is TRBJ1-5, the V gene TRBV11-2; D ambiguous. The germline V and J ends were trimmed by 2 bases and 5 bases, with 7 bases remaining between them. Germline V lookup: CDR1 SGHAT, CDR2 FQNNGV. The CDR3 contains 13 residues. CDR3: CASSLWGDQPQHF. The CDR3 bases are TGTGCCAGCAGCTTATGGGGAGATCAGCCCCAGCATTTT.

The rearrangement links TRBV6-6 to TRBJ1-1; the D is unclear. The CDR3 length is 13 residues. Per the germline V gene, CDR1 is MNHNY and CDR2 is SVGAGI (reference sequence). V gave up 5 bases and J gave up 5 bases, with 12 bases separating them. The CDR3 sequence is CASSPGSGTEAFF. The DNA for the CDR3 is TGTGCCAGCAGTCCGGGGTCGGGTACTGAAGCTTTCTTT.

The rearrangement joins TRBV6-5 to TRBJ1-1; perhaps TRBD1 as D (5 bases). CDR1 and CDR2 (germline): MNHEY, SVGAGI. V dropped 6 bases and J dropped 2 bases, with 10 bases sitting between them. The CDR3 covers 13 residues. CDR3 sequence (DNA): TGTGCCAGCAGGGGGGGGATAAACACTGAAGCTTTCTTT. Its protein is CASRGGINTEAFF.

V and J are TRBV27 and TRBJ2-7; 9 bases map to TRBD2. V shed 5 bases, J shed 4 bases, and the junction held 6 bases outside the gene matches. CDR1 is MNHEY, CDR2 SMNVEV, per germline (reference sequence). The length of the CDR3 is 14 residues. CDR3 nucleotide sequence: TGTGCCAGCAGTCCTAGCGGGGTGGTGTACGAGCAGTACTTC. It specifies CASSPSGVVYEQYF.